The 12 T cell receptor beta chains reported below all come from one sample, sequenced in a study of Graves' ophthalmopathy and Graves' hyperthyroidism. The TCR beta CDR3 regions underwent amplification from RNA transcripts. HTBI primers were used in a first-round RT-PCR, which preceded a second-round multiplex PCR. TCRdb re-called the multiplex PCR reads with MiXCR, one entry per CDR3 protein. The sample yields just over 600,000 distinct CDR3 sequences, roughly 20% seen once. The specimen was peripheral blood. The source is a woman aged 18-29 years with stable Graves' hyperthyroidism. Some clones in this sample may be carry-over from other donors' samples.

The V and J genes are TRBV7-2 and TRBJ2-7; D might be TRBD2 (5 bases). This CDR3 comprises 15 residues. V lost 5 bases and J 5 bases, leaving 19 bases between the germline ends. Germline CDR1 reads SGHTA; CDR2 reads FQGNSA. CDR3 nucleotides: TGTGCCAGCAGCGCCCGAGGGCCCCGACTACACGAGCAGTACTTC. Residues: CASSARGPRLHEQYF. Variable domain in full (rest from reference TRBV7-2 and TRBJ2-7): GAGVSQSPSNKVTEKGKDVELRCDPISGHTALYWYRQSLGQGLEFLIYFQGNSAPDKSGLPSDRFSAERTGGSVSTLTIQRTQQEDSAVYLCASSARGPRLHEQYFGPGTRLTVT.

The chain is built from TRBV6-1 and TRBJ1-1; D is unresolved. V lost 8 bases to trimming and J lost 11 bases, with 21 bases between them. Germline V gene lookup returns CDR1 MNHNS and CDR2 SASEGT. The CDR3 is made up of 13 amino acids. DNA of the CDR3: TGTGCCAGCTCCGAAATGGGTAGTAGGCCTGCTTTCTTT. It specifies CASSEMGSRPAFF.

The sample holds many counts of this clonotype. The genes are TRBV7-8 and TRBJ2-2; 11 nucleotides align to TRBD2. The CDR3 sequence is 16 residues long. Trimming took 4 bases from V and 4 from J; bases not matched to a gene: 5. Germline CDR1 is SGHVS and CDR2 is FQNEAQ. The CDR3 coding sequence is TGTGCCAGCAGCTCCCTTACTAGCGGGAGCACCGGGGAGCTGTTTTTT. Amino acids: CASSSLTSGSTGELFF.

This clonotype was seen repeatedly, ten times or more. The V gene is TRBV2, the J gene TRBJ1-1; no clear D. This CDR3 is 13 amino acids long. Germline V CDR1 and CDR2: SNHLY, FYNNEI. The V end lost 2 bases, the J end lost 1 base, and 5 bases lay between the germline ends. In DNA, the CDR3 is TGTGCCAGCAGTGAACAGAGGAACACTGAAGCTTTCTTT. Its protein product is CASSEQRNTEAFF.

This rearrangement joins TRBV5-1 to TRBJ1-1, with 7 bases that match TRBD1. After removal of 3 bases from V and 0 bases from J, the junction contained 8 bases not matched to a gene. The CDR3 is 16 amino acids. Germline V gene data show CDR1 as SGHRS and CDR2 as YFSETQ. In nucleotides, the CDR3 is TGCGCCAGCAGCTCGAAAACCGGGACAGTGAACACTGAAGCTTTCTTT. Protein sequence: CASSSKTGTVNTEAFF.

The V gene is TRBV25-1, the J gene TRBJ2-7, with 8 bases aligning to TRBD1. V lost 1 base, J lost 1 base, and 18 bases stayed unmatched. The length of the CDR3 is 20 residues. Germline values: CDR1 MGHDK, CDR2 SYGVNS. CDR3 coding DNA: TGTGCCAGCAGTGAATCAGGTGCTAGGTTGGGACAGGCCTTATCCTACGAGCAGTACTTC. Protein sequence: CASSESGARLGQALSYEQYF.

This clonotype appeared many times. The chain combines TRBV10-3 with TRBJ2-7; D tentatively fits TRBD1 or TRBD2 (7 bases each). V was cut by 4 bases and J by 1 base, with 17 bases left in between. Germline CDR1 and CDR2: ENHRY and SYGVKD. The CDR3 is made up of 16 amino acids. The CDR3 is CAISVGGRGQSYEQYF. DNA of the CDR3: TGTGCCATCAGTGTCGGGGGGAGGGGACAGTCCTACGAGCAGTACTTC.

The genes are TRBV19 and TRBJ1-1; 12 nucleotides align to TRBD1. V shed 3 bases, J shed 1 base, and the junction held 6 bases outside the gene matches. Per germline, CDR1 LNHDA and CDR2 SQIVND (reference sequence). The CDR3 is made up of 17 amino acids. Written as DNA, the CDR3 is TGTGCCAGTAGTATTCTCGGGACAGGGGGCAGGAACACTGAAGCTTTCTTT. Translated: CASSILGTGGRNTEAFF.

The genes are TRBV19 and TRBJ1-1, with a weak D call TRBD1 (5 bases). The CDR3 runs 12 residues. From germline, CDR1 is LNHDA and CDR2 SQIVND (reference sequence). The V and J ends lost 5 bases and 7 bases respectively, with 11 bases between them. The CDR3 DNA sequence: TGTGCCAGTAGTCCCCAGGGAGGTGAAGCTTTCTTT. This translates into CASSPQGGEAFF.

This clonotype has more than one count but fewer than ten. This chain connects TRBV18 to TRBJ1-1; a possible D gene is TRBD1 (6 bases). Trimming took off 0 bases at V and 11 bases at J, with 16 bases between the two ends. Germline V gene sequence: CDR1 KGHSH, CDR2 LQKENI. The CDR3 is 14 residues long. CDR3 amino acids: CASSPPGGRAVAFF. DNA for the CDR3: TGTGCCAGCTCACCACCGGGGGGCCGGGCCGTGGCTTTCTTT.

This clonotype was observed at least ten times. The gene calls are TRBV11-2 and TRBJ1-5; D is possibly TRBD1 (6 bases). V was cut by 5 bases and J by 5 bases, with 10 bases left in between. The germline CDR1 and CDR2 sequences are SGHAT and FQNNGV. This CDR3 region has 13 residues. In DNA form, the CDR3 reads TGTGCCAGCAGCCCCCACAGGGATCAGCCCCAGCATTTT. This encodes CASSPHRDQPQHF.

V and J are TRBV7-2 and TRBJ2-5; no clear D. Germline-derived CDR1 and CDR2 are SGHTA and FQGNSA. V lost 2 bases and J lost 4, with 14 bases in between. There are 15 residues in the CDR3. The CDR3, as DNA: TGTGCCAGCAGCTTAAGAGCGTCTAGGGTAGAGACCCAGTACTTC. This gives the protein CASSLRASRVETQYF.